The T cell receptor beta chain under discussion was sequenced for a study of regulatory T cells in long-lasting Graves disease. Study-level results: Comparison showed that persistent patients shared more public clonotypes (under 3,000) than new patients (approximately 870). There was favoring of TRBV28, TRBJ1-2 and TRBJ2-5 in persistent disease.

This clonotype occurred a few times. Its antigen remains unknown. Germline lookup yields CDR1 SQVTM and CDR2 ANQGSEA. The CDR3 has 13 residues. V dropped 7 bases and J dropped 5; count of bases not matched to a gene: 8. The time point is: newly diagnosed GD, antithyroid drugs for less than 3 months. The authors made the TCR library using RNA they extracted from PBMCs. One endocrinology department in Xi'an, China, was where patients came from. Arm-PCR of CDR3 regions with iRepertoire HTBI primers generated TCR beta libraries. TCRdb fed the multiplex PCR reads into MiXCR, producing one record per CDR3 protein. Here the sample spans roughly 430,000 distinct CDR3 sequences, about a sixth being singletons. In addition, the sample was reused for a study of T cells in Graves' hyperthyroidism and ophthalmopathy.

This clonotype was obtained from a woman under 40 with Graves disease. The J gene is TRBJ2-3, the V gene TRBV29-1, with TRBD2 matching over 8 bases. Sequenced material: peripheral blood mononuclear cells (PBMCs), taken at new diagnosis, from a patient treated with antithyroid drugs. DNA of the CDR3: TGCAGCGCCAAAGCGGGGGCTGGAGATACGCAGTATTTT. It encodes CSAKAGAGDTQYF.